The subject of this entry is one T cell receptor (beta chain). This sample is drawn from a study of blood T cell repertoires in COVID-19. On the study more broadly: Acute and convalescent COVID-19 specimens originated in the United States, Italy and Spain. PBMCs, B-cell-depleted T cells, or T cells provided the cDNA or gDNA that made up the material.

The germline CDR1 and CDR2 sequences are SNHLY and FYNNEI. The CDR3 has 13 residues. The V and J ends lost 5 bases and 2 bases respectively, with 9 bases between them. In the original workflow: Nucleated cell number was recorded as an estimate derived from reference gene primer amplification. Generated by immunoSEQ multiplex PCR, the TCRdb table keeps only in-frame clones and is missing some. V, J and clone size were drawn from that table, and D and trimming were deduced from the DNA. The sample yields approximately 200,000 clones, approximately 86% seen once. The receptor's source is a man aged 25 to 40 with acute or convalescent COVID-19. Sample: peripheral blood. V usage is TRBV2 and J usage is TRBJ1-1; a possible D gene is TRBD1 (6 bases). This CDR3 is CASSTGINTEAFF. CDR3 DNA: TGTGCCAGCAGTACAGGGATTAACACTGAAGCTTTCTTT.